This passage covers 14 T cell receptor beta chains from one sample sequenced in a study of OX40 agonist ivuxolimab in advanced cancers. Some clones are missing from TCRdb's copy, which holds only in-frame ones; the method was immunoSEQ multiplex PCR. The sample includes 65,000 to 70,000 clones, around 91% of them seen just once. Sequencing was performed on CD4+ or CD8+ T cells sorted from blood, taken in a trial of the OX40 agonist ivuxolimab. The receptors come from an adult with an advanced solid tumor such as melanoma, head and neck, liver or kidney cancer.

The chain employs TRBV7-9 and TRBJ1-4; maybe TRBD1 (6 bases). The CDR3 runs to 16 residues. V was shortened by 3 bases and J by 2 bases, with 13 bases between the two germline ends. CDR1 is SEHNR and CDR2 is FQNEAQ in the germline V gene (reference sequence). This CDR3 reads CASSLGGEGTNEKLFF. In DNA form, the CDR3 reads TGTGCCAGCAGCTTGGGGGGCGAAGGGACTAATGAAAAACTGTTTTTT.

The chain has TRBV5-3 and TRBJ2-2, with TRBD2 matching over 11 bases. Being an ORF, TRBV5-3 has a function that is uncertain. V gave up 5 bases and J gave up 1 base; unmatched junction bases: 10. The CDR3 is 18 residues long. The CDR3 sequence: CARSLGLAGDGNTGELFF. CDR3 bases: TGTGCCAGAAGTTTAGGACTAGCGGGCGACGGGAACACCGGGGAGCTGTTTTTT.

The chain uses TRBV7-9 and TRBJ2-2, with D possibly being TRBD2 (5 bases). V was pared by 2 bases and J by 3 bases, with 16 bases between. CDR3 size: 17 residues. From germline, CDR1 is SEHNR and CDR2 FQNEAQ (reference sequence). CDR3 sequence (DNA): TGTGCCAGCAGCTTACGGCGGGCAACACGCGACACCGGGGAGCTGTTTTTT. It yields the protein CASSLRRATRDTGELFF.

The chain has TRBV7-9 and TRBJ1-5; no clear D gene. CDR3 size: 14 residues. Between the trimmed V and J ends, which lost 4 bases and 7 bases, there was a span of 14 bases. The V gene's germline CDR1 is SEHNR and CDR2 FQNEAQ (reference sequence). The CDR3 bases are TGTGCCAGCAGCTCGGACGGGAGACGGCAGCCCCAGCATTTT. Translated: CASSSDGRRQPQHF.

The chain employs TRBV2 and TRBJ2-7, with a weak D call TRBD1 (5 bases). V gave up 8 bases and J gave up 2 bases, with 10 bases separating them. The germline CDR1 and CDR2 sequences are SNHLY and FYNNEI. The CDR3 is made up of 12 amino acids. The CDR3 nucleotides are TGTGCCAGCTTAGAAGGGGCCTACGAGCAGTACTTC. Its protein product is CASLEGAYEQYF.

This chain's CDR3 is CASSKVGQGSMNTEAFF. Here the CDR3 DNA reads TGTGCCAGCAGTAAAGTGGGGCAGGGTAGTATGAACACTGAAGCTTTCTTT. The V and J genes are TRBV27 and TRBJ1-1; maybe TRBD1 (5 bases). This CDR3 is 17 amino acids long. From germline, CDR1 is MNHEY and CDR2 SMNVEV (reference sequence). The ends were cut back, 5 bases at V and 0 bases at J, with 19 bases in the middle.

This clone occurred once. The chain carries TRBV27 and TRBJ2-5, with 15 bases matching TRBD2. The trim removed 5 bases at V and 5 bases at J, leaving 6 bases unmatched. Germline CDR1 reads MNHEY; CDR2 reads SMNVEV (reference sequence). The CDR3 is 16 amino acids. The CDR3 bases are TGTGCCAGCAGTCTGGGACTAGCGGGAGGTACGGAGACCCAGTACTTC. Protein product: CASSLGLAGGTETQYF.

The chain joins TRBV6-5 to TRBJ1-4, with a possible D match to TRBD1 (5 bases). Trimming took off 6 bases at V and 6 bases at J, with 17 bases between the two ends. The CDR3 has 15 residues. Germline values: CDR1 MNHEY, CDR2 SVGAGI. CDR3 nucleotide sequence: TGTGCCAGCAGCCCCATCGGGGGTATAGATGAAAAACTGTTTTTT. Translating it yields CASSPIGGIDEKLFF.

The chain recombines TRBV6-5 with TRBJ2-1; 12 nucleotides align to TRBD2. Germline V gives CDR1 MNHEY, CDR2 SVGAGI. Trimming cost V 1 base and J 6 bases; bases outside gene matches: 1. This CDR3 has 15 amino acids. The CDR3 loop reads CASSYLTSGSNEQFF. The CDR3 region has the DNA TGTGCCAGCAGTTACTTGACTAGCGGGAGCAATGAGCAGTTCTTC.

The V call is TRBV5-6, the J call TRBJ1-3; 7 positions match TRBD1. CDR1 and CDR2 (germline): SGHDT, YYEEEE. The CDR3 length is 14 residues. The V and J ends lost 4 bases and 3 bases, in that order; junction bases with no gene match: 4. The CDR3 here is CASSQQGNGNTIYF. The CDR3 DNA follows: TGTGCCAGCAGCCAACAGGGGAATGGAAACACCATATATTTT. Full variable domain (missing parts from reference TRBV5-6 and TRBJ1-3): DAGVTQSPTHLIKTRGQQVTLRCSPKSGHDTVSWYQQALGQGPQFIFQYYEEEERQRGNFPDRFSGHQFPNYSSELNVNALLLGDSALYLCASSQQGNGNTIYFGEGSWLTVV.

This clone was picked up a small number of times. This chain uses TRBV6-1 with TRBJ1-1, with 7 bases fitting TRBD1. Germline CDR1 reads MNHNS; CDR2 reads SASEGT. The CDR3 length is 15 residues. J gave up 0 bases and V 3 bases, and 4 bases lay outside the gene matches. The CDR3 protein is CASSDGTVMNTEAFF. The CDR3 region has the DNA TGTGCCAGCAGTGATGGGACAGTGATGAACACTGAAGCTTTCTTT.

This clone was seen a handful of times. The chain uses TRBV11-2 and TRBJ1-6; maybe TRBD1 (6 bases). Between the trimmed V and J ends, which lost 5 bases and 8 bases, there was a span of 16 bases. The V gene's germline CDR1 is SGHAT and CDR2 FQNNGV. CDR3 length: 15 residues. CDR3 nucleotides: TGTGCCAGCAGCGCCACCGCACAGGGCTATTCACCCCTCCACTTT. It codes for CASSATAQGYSPLHF.

The chain recombines TRBV7-9 with TRBJ1-6; no clear D. CDR1 and CDR2 from the germline V gene are SEHNR and FQNEAQ (reference sequence). The CDR3 is made up of 17 amino acids. The germline V and J ends were trimmed by 7 bases and 0 bases, with 16 bases remaining between them. The CDR3 DNA reads as TGTGCCAGCAACGCTCTTAACAGAAGCTCCTATAATTCACCCCTCCACTTT. Its protein product is CASNALNRSSYNSPLHF.

Only one count was recorded for this clone. The sample carries other DNA sequences with the same CDR3. J is TRBJ2-1 and V is TRBV19; 11 bases map to TRBD2. CDR3 length: 15 residues. Unmatched junction bases numbered 5, after V lost 5 bases and J lost 5 bases. Looked up from germline, CDR1 is LNHDA and CDR2 is SQIVND (reference sequence). The CDR3 is CASSSGTSGNNEQFF. In nucleotides, the CDR3 is TGTGCCAGTAGTTCCGGGACTAGCGGAAACAATGAGCAGTTCTTC.